These T cell receptor beta chains were read from a single sample in a study of Ad26.COV2.S vaccination and SARS-CoV-2 variants. Generated by immunoSEQ multiplex PCR, the TCRdb table keeps only in-frame clones and is missing some. The repertoire holds 400,000 to 450,000 clones, over 75% seen once, with more than 9% in the top ten. Sequenced material: peripheral blood, taken in a trial of Ad26.COV2.S vaccine versus placebo. These receptors came from a person aged 18-60 years who received the Ad26.COV2.S COVID-19 vaccine or a placebo. CDR3s include the opening cysteine and the closing phenylalanine or tryptophan. The D gene is left open where the match is weak. Clone size is not always given. Where it is, it says once, few, many or a class for expanded clones.

j_call v_call d_call clone_size cdr3_aa cdr3_nt
TRBJ1-2 TRBV6-6 . . CASFATDSVDGYTF TGTGCCTCGTTTGCGACGGACTCCGTGGATGGCTACACCTTC
TRBJ2-5 TRBV2 . . CASIEGIPLLETQYF TGTGCCAGCATCGAGGGCATTCCCTTATTGGAGACCCAGTACTTC
TRBJ2-3 TRBV14 . . CASSQVGTDTQYF TGTGCCAGCAGCCAAGTGGGGACAGATACGCAGTATTTT
TRBJ2-2 TRBV4-1 . . CASSQVVTGELFF TGCGCCAGCAGCCAAGTAGTCACCGGGGAGCTGTTTTTT
TRBJ1-2 TRBV3-1/TRBV3-2 . . CASSQHRDNYGYTF TGTGCCAGCAGCCAGCACAGGGACAACTATGGCTACACCTTC
TRBJ2-5 TRBV5-1 TRBD2 . CASSSPGTRTDETQYF TGCGCCAGCAGCTCCCCCGGGACTAGGACTGATGAGACCCAGTACTTC
TRBJ1-2 TRBV7-2 TRBD1 . CASSFNRGNYGYTF TGTGCCAGCAGCTTTAACAGGGGGAACTATGGCTACACCTTC
TRBJ1-5 TRBV7-9 . few CASSPRDDQPQHF TGTGCCAGCAGCCCTAGGGACGATCAGCCCCAGCATTTT
TRBJ2-7 TRBV19 TRBD2 . CASSLGAGAYEQYF TGTGCCAGTAGTCTAGGAGCGGGAGCCTACGAGCAGTACTTC
TRBJ2-5 TRBV27 . . CASSLMGTQYF TGTGCCAGCAGTTTAATGGGGACCCAGTACTTC
TRBJ2-7 TRBV6-5 . once CAIGTSTYEQYF TGTGCCATCGGGACTTCCACCTACGAGCAGTACTTC
TRBJ1-2 TRBV20-1 . . CSASLGAGYGYTF TGCAGTGCTAGTTTGGGGGCTGGGTATGGCTACACCTTC
TRBJ2-3 TRBV9 . . CASSVDGTSTDTQYF TGTGCCAGCAGCGTAGATGGTACTAGCACAGATACGCAGTATTTT